This T cell receptor (beta chain) comes out of a study of blood T cell repertoires in COVID-19. Study information: Some COVID-19 samples were acute and others convalescent; all came from the United States, Italy and Spain. PBMCs, B-cell-depleted T cells, or T cells were the source of the cDNA or gDNA that made up the material.

Patients in Seattle were enrolled during active infection, then followed longitudinally. In the authors' methods: Amplified reference gene primers provided the basis for estimating nucleated cell counts. Here immunoSEQ multiplex PCR was the method, and the copy in TCRdb shows in-frame clones only, minus some. The V and J calls and the clone size are those of that table, but D and trimming were determined from the DNA. The sample gives under 110,000 clones, 70% to 80% of which show up once; around 6.2% is in the top ten. The source material was peripheral blood. The clonotype comes from an elderly man with COVID-19, enrolled during active disease.

CDR3 sequence reads: CASSYGQPYEQYF. In DNA, the CDR3 is TGTGCCAGCAGTTACGGGCAGCCCTACGAGCAGTACTTC. The chain joins TRBV6-5 to TRBJ2-7; no definite D call. V lost 2 bases and J lost 2, with 7 bases in between. The CDR3 spans 13 residues. The V gene's germline CDR1 is MNHEY and CDR2 SVGAGI.